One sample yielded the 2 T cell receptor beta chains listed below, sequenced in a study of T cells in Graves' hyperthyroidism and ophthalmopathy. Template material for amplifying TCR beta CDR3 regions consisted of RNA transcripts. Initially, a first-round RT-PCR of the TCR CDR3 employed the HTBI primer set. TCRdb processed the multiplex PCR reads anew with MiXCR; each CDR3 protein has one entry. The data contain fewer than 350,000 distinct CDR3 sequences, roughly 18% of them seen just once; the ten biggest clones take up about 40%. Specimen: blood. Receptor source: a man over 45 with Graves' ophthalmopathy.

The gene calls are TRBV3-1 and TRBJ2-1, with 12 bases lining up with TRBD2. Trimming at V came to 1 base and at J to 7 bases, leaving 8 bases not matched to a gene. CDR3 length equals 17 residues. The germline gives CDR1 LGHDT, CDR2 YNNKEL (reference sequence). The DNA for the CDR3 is TGTGCCAGCAGCCAAGTAGGTCTAGCGGGAGGGTTTAATGAGCAGTTCTTC. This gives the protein CASSQVGLAGGFNEQFF.

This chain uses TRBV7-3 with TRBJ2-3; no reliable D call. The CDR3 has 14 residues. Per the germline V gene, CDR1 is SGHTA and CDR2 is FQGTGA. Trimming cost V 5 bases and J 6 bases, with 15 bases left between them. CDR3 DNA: TGTGCCAGCAGCCTCCTTGGTCCCGGGGATACGCAGTATTTT. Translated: CASSLLGPGDTQYF.